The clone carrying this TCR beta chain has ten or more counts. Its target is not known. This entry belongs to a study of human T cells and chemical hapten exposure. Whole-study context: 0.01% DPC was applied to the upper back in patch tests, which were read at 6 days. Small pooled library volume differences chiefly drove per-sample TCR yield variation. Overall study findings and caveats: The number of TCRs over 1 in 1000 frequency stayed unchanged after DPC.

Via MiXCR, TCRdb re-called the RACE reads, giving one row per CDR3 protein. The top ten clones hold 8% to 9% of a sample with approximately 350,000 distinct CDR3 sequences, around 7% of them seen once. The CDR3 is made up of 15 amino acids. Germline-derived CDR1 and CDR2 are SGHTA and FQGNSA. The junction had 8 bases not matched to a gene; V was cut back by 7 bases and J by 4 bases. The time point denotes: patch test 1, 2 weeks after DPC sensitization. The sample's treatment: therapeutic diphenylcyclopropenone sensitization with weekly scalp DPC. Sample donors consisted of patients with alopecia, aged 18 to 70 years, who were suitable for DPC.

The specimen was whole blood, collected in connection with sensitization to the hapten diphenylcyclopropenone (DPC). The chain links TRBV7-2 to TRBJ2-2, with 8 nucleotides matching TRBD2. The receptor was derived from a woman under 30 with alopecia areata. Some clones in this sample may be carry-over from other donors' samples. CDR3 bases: TGTGCCAGCAAGTGGGCACGGGGGGGCACCGGGGAGCTGTTTTTT. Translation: CASKWARGGTGELFF.